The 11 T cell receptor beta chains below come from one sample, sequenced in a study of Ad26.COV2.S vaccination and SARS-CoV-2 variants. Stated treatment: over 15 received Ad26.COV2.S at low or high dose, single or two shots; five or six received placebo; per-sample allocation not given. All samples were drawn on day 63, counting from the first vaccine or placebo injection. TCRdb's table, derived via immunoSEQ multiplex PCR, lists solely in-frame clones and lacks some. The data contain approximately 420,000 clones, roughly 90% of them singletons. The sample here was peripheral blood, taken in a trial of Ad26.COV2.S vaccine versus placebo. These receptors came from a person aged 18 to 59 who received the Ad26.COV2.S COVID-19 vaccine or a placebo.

DNA of the CDR3: TGTGCCAGCAGCGTAGAAGACAGGGTCGGGGAAAAACTGTTTTTT. It yields the protein CASSVEDRVGEKLFF. The V call is TRBV9, the J call TRBJ1-4, with TRBD1 matching 7 bases. V dropped 0 bases and J dropped 8; count of bases not matched to a gene: 7. CDR3 length: 15 residues. Germline V gives CDR1 SGDLS, CDR2 YYNGEE.

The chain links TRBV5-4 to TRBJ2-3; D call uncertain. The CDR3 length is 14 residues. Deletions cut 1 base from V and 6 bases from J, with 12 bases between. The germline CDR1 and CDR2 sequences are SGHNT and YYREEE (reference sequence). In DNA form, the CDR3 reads TGTGCCAGCAGCTTGATGTCTAGTAGGGATACGCAGTATTTT. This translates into CASSLMSSRDTQYF.

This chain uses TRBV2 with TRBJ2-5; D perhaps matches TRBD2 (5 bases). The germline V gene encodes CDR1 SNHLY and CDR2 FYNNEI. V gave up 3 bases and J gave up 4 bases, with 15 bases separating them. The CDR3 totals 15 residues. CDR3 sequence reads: CASSELPIEGETQYF. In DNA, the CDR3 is TGTGCCAGCAGTGAGCTGCCCATTGAGGGAGAGACCCAGTACTTC.

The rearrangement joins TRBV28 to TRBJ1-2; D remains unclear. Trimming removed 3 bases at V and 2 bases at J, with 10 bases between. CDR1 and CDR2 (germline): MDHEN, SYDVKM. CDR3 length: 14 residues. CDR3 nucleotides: TGTGCCAGCAGTTTTGGTATAGAAAACTATGGCTACACCTTC. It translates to CASSFGIENYGYTF.

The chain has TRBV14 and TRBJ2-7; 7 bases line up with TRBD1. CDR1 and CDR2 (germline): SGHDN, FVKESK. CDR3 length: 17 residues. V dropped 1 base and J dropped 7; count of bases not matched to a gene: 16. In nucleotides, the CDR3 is TGTGCCAGCAGCCAAGCGCAGGGGGATACCGTATTAAGGGAGCAGTACTTC. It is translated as CASSQAQGDTVLREQYF.

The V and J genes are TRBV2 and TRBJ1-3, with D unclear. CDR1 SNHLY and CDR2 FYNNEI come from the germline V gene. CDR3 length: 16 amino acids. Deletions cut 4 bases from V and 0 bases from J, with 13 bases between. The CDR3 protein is CASSVEDGSSGNTIYF. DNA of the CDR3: TGTGCCAGCAGTGTTGAAGACGGGAGCTCTGGAAACACCATATATTTT.

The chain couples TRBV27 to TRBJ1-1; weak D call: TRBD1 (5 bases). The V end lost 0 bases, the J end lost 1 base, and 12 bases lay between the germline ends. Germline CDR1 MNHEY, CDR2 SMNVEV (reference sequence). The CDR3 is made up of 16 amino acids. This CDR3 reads CASSLSGMGGNTEAFF. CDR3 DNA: TGTGCCAGCAGTTTATCTGGGATGGGGGGGAACACTGAAGCTTTCTTT.

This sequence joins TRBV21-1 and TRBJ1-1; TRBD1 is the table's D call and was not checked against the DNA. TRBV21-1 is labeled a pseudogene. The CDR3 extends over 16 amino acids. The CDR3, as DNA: TGTGCCAGCAGCAAAGAGGACAGCCACATGAACACTGAAGCTTTCTTT. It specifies CASSKEDSHMNTEAFF.

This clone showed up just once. The CDR3 reads CASNGGAAGELFF. In DNA, the CDR3 is TGTGCCAGTAACGGAGGGGCGGCCGGGGAGCTGTTTTTT. This chain links TRBV19 with TRBJ2-2; the D gene is possibly TRBD2 (6 bases). Germline assignment: CDR1 LNHDA and CDR2 SQIVND (reference sequence). CDR3 length: 13 amino acids. V was cut by 7 bases and J by 6 bases, with 12 bases left in between.

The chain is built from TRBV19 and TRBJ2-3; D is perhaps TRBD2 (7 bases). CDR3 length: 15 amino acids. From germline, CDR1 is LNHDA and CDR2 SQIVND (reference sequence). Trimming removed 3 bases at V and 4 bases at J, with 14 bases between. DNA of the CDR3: TGTGCCAGTAGTATTAGAGGGGGGGAGGCAGATACGCAGTATTTT. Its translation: CASSIRGGEADTQYF.

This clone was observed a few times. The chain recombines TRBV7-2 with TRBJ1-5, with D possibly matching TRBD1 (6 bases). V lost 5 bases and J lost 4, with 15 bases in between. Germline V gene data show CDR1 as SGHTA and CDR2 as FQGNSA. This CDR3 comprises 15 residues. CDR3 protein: CASSHDGQGNQPQHF. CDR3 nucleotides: TGTGCCAGCAGCCACGACGGCCAGGGGAATCAGCCCCAGCATTTT. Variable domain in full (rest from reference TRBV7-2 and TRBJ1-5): GAGVSQSPSNKVTEKGKDVELRCDPISGHTALYWYRQSLGQGLEFLIYFQGNSAPDKSGLPSDRFSAERTGGSVSTLTIQRTQQEDSAVYLCASSHDGQGNQPQHFGDGTRLSIL.